The 21 T cell receptor beta chains below all came from one sample that was sequenced in a study of shared clonotypes between healthy human individuals. This table comes from immunoSEQ multiplex PCR, and its TCRdb copy is limited to in-frame clones, with some not included. The sample has about 560,000 clones; around 78% are singletons. The sample comprised PBMCs. The origin of the receptors is a woman aged 40 to 50 in good health. Some clones in this sample may be carry-over from other donors' samples.

The chain combines TRBV9 with TRBJ2-3; D may correspond to TRBD1 or TRBD2 (7 bases each). Germline CDR1 reads SGDLS; CDR2 reads YYNGEE. This CDR3 has 14 amino acids. V lost 7 bases and J lost 5, with 17 bases in between. CDR3 residues: CASSRGGSRDTQYF. Here the CDR3 DNA reads TGTGCCAGCTCCAGGGGGGGGAGTAGAGATACGCAGTATTTT.

The chain employs TRBV6-4 and TRBJ2-1; 11 nucleotides line up with TRBD2. J lost 9 bases, V lost 3 bases, and 7 bases had no gene match. Germline V CDR1 and CDR2: MRHNA, SNTAGT. This CDR3 is built from 15 residues. CDR3 sequence: CASSERTSGSTEQFF. The CDR3 DNA sequence: TGTGCCAGCAGTGAGCGGACTAGCGGGTCTACTGAGCAGTTCTTC.

The DNA of the CDR3 is TGTGCCAGTATTGAAAACAGTAACCCCTACGAGCAGTACTTC. Translating gives CASIENSNPYEQYF. The J gene is TRBJ2-7, the V gene TRBV19; D is unclear. Deletions cut 7 bases from V and 2 bases from J, with 15 bases between. The CDR3 length is 14 residues. Germline V gene sequence: CDR1 LNHDA, CDR2 SQIVND (reference sequence).

A note on this clone: It may be a read error: a sequence one base away is much more abundant. The rearrangement joins TRBV2 to TRBJ1-5, with D perhaps matching TRBD1 (5 bases). The length of the CDR3 is 12 residues. Germline V gene sequence: CDR1 SNHLY, CDR2 FYNNEI. The CDR3 loop reads CASSPGTETHHF. CDR3 DNA sequence: TGTGCCAGCAGCCCAGGGACGGAGACCCATCATTTT.

This clone has more than one count but fewer than ten. CDR3 DNA: TGTGCCAGCAGCTTAGCCTATAGCGACCCCGAGCGGGAGCTGTTTTTT. Translation gives CASSLAYSDPERELFF. The chain has TRBV11-2 and TRBJ2-2, with a tentative D call TRBD2 (5 bases). The germline V gene encodes CDR1 SGHAT and CDR2 FQNNGV. The CDR3 loop spans 16 amino acids. Trimming stripped 1 base from V and 9 bases from J, with 18 bases between.

The chain couples TRBV4-2 to TRBJ2-7, with 10 bases lining up with TRBD2. Germline V CDR1 and CDR2: LGHNA, YNFKEQ. This CDR3 has 16 residues. J was trimmed by 5 bases and V by 2 bases; bases with no gene match: 9. This chain's CDR3 is CASSQSYLAGVDEQYF. The CDR3 DNA follows: TGTGCCAGCAGCCAAAGCTACCTAGCGGGAGTAGACGAGCAGTACTTC.

This clone was seen once. CDR3 sequence: CASSLELRNEQFF. The DNA for the CDR3 is TGTGCCAGCAGCTTGGAGCTAAGGAATGAGCAGTTCTTC. This rearrangement joins TRBV5-5 to TRBJ2-1; unclear D gene. The CDR3 contains 13 residues. Per germline, CDR1 SGHKS and CDR2 YYEKEE (reference sequence). V was pared by 0 bases and J by 7 bases, with 8 bases between.

This clone occurred once. The chain links TRBV9 to TRBJ2-5; maybe TRBD1 (6 bases). Trimming removed 3 bases at V and 0 bases at J, with 12 bases between. The CDR3 is made up of 15 amino acids. CDR1 and CDR2 from the germline V gene are SGDLS and YYNGEE. The CDR3, as DNA: TGTGCCAGCAGCGCTACCGGGACATACCAAGAGACCCAGTACTTC. The encoded protein is CASSATGTYQETQYF.

The V call is TRBV5-1, the J call TRBJ1-1, with D perhaps matching TRBD1 (5 bases). The germline V gene has CDR1 SGHRS and CDR2 YFSETQ. The germline V and J ends were trimmed by 1 base and 4 bases, with 14 bases remaining between them. This CDR3 region has 15 residues. The CDR3 region has the DNA TGCGCCAGCAGCTTGACCTTGGGGGGACCCACTGAAGCTTTCTTT. Encoded protein: CASSLTLGGPTEAFF. Full variable domain (outside the CDR3, taken from reference TRBV5-1 and TRBJ1-1): KAGVTQTPRYLIKTRGQQVTLSCSPISGHRSVSWYQQTPGQGLQFLFEYFSETQRNKGNFPGRFSGRQFSNSRSEMNVSTLELGDSALYLCASSLTLGGPTEAFFGQGTRLTVV.

About this clone itself: It differs at one base from a far larger clone, so likely a read error. The identical CDR3 is also encoded by other nucleotide sequences in the sample. The CDR3 protein is CASSLKGHTGELFF. The CDR3 bases are TGTGCCAGCAGCTTGAAAGGGCACACCGGGGAACTGTTTTTT. This chain uses TRBV5-4 with TRBJ2-2, with D maybe TRBD2 (5 bases). Looked up from germline, CDR1 is SGHNT and CDR2 is YYREEE (reference sequence). This CDR3 is built from 14 residues.

The J gene is TRBJ1-2, the V gene TRBV7-8; tentative D call: TRBD1 (5 bases). Germline V gives CDR1 SGHVS, CDR2 FQNEAQ. CDR3 length: 15 amino acids. V lost 5 bases, J lost 7 bases, and 20 bases lay in between. Here the CDR3 DNA reads TGTGCCAGCAGCCCTATAGGGTCGGGGGTTGGTGGCTACACCTTC. Translated, it gives CASSPIGSGVGGYTF.

V is TRBV27 and J is TRBJ2-7; perhaps TRBD2 as D (6 bases). Per germline, CDR1 MNHEY and CDR2 SMNVEV (reference sequence). The V and J ends lost 3 bases and 4 bases respectively, with 19 bases between them. The CDR3 consists of 16 residues. CDR3 region: CASSFGGGGRIYEQYF. CDR3 DNA sequence: TGTGCCAGCAGTTTTGGGGGTGGGGGGAGAATATACGAGCAGTACTTC.

The table lists this clone with a few counts. Sequence at one end of the junction differs from germline and may be a read error. Additional DNA sequences in this sample encode the identical CDR3. This chain joins TRBV10-1 and TRBJ2-3; TRBD2 matches 11 bases. This CDR3 region has 13 residues. CDR1 and CDR2 (germline): WNHNN, SYGVQD (reference sequence). The CDR3: CASGTSGRDTQYF. The CDR3 DNA sequence: TGCGCCAGCGGGACTAGCGGTAGGGATACGCAATATTTT.

CDR3 residues: CASSQRKNTGELFF. Written as DNA, the CDR3 is TGTGCCAGTAGCCAGAGGAAGAACACCGGGGAGCTGTTTTTT. J is TRBJ2-2 and V is TRBV19; D is unclear. CDR3 length: 14 residues. The germline V gene encodes CDR1 LNHDA and CDR2 SQIVND (reference sequence). Trimming stripped 6 bases from V and 1 base from J, with 9 bases between. The whole variable domain, remainder taken from reference TRBV19 and TRBJ2-2, is DGGITQSPKYLFRKEGQNVTLSCEQNLNHDAMYWYRQDPGQGLRLIYYSQIVNDFQKGDIAEGYSVSREKKESFPLTVTSAQKNPTAFYLCASSQRKNTGELFFGEGSRLTVL.

The chain uses TRBV14 and TRBJ2-3; 11 nucleotides align to TRBD2. J lost 1 base, V lost 1 base, and 7 bases had no gene match. The CDR3 has 18 residues. Germline loops: CDR1 SGHDN, CDR2 FVKESK. The CDR3: CASSQVLAGGWGTDTQYF. The CDR3 DNA reads TGTGCCAGCAGCCAAGTTCTAGCGGGAGGTTGGGGCACAGATACGCAGTATTTT. The full variable domain, in which reference TRBV14 and TRBJ2-3 provide the parts outside the CDR3, is EAGVTQFPSHSVIEKGQTVTLRCDPISGHDNLYWYRRVMGKEIKFLLHFVKESKQDESGMPNNRFLAERTGGTYSTLKVQPAELEDSGVYFCASSQVLAGGWGTDTQYFGPGTRLTVL.

This clone was seen repeatedly, ten times or more. The V call is TRBV7-2, the J call TRBJ2-1, with 9 nucleotides matching TRBD1. J lost 7 bases, V lost 6 bases, and 10 bases had no gene match. In germline, CDR1 is SGHTA, CDR2 FQGNSA. The CDR3 totals 15 residues. This CDR3 is CASSYPGQGRNEQFF. In DNA, the CDR3 is TGTGCCAGCAGTTATCCGGGACAGGGTAGGAATGAGCAGTTCTTC.

In regard to this clone: Sequence at one end of the junction differs from germline and may be a read error. The rearrangement links TRBV5-1 to TRBJ1-2; 7 nucleotides agree with TRBD1. The CDR3 has 14 amino acids. CDR1 and CDR2 from the germline V gene are SGHRS and YFSETQ. The CDR3 nucleotides are TGCGCCAGCGGCTTGGCAGACAGGGTTGGTGGCTACACCTTC. Residues: CASGLADRVGGYTF.

This clone was counted a single time. The chain carries TRBV5-4 and TRBJ2-7; 8 positions agree with TRBD2. Germline V CDR1 and CDR2: SGHNT, YYREEE (reference sequence). The CDR3 is 17 amino acids. V was clipped by 1 base and J by 3 bases; unmatched bases: 12. CDR3 loop: CASSLWGIAGLRYEQYF. DNA of the CDR3: TGTGCCAGCAGCTTGTGGGGGATAGCGGGACTACGCTACGAGCAGTACTTC.

The CDR3 DNA is TGTGCCAGCAGCCGAGGACTAGCGGATTACAATGAGCAGTTCTTC. This gives the protein CASSRGLADYNEQFF. This sequence joins TRBV7-9 and TRBJ2-1, with 10 bases identical to TRBD2. CDR3 size: 15 residues. CDR1 SEHNR and CDR2 FQNEAQ come from the germline V gene (reference sequence). J was trimmed by 4 bases and V by 5 bases; bases with no gene match: 5.

The chain joins TRBV7-9 to TRBJ2-7; TRBD1 might be the D (6 bases). The V gene's germline CDR1 is SEHNR and CDR2 FQNEAQ (reference sequence). This CDR3 is 14 amino acids long. Trimming took 5 bases from V and 3 from J, leaving 14 bases between them. The DNA for the CDR3 is TGTGCCAGCAGCACTACAGGGTATCACTACGAGCAGTACTTC. Protein product: CASSTTGYHYEQYF.

The V and J genes are TRBV7-2 and TRBJ2-1; 8 bases map to TRBD2. CDR3 length equals 15 residues. The ends lost 6 bases at V and 2 bases at J; junction bases unmatched: 6. Germline assignment: CDR1 SGHTA and CDR2 FQGNSA. The CDR3 is CASRPAGLAYNEQFF. CDR3 DNA sequence: TGTGCCAGCAGGCCAGCGGGACTAGCCTACAATGAGCAGTTCTTC.